This T cell receptor beta chain was sequenced during a study of post-analysis software for immune sequencing data. Across the study: There were relapsing-remitting, secondary progressive and progressive-relapsing multiple sclerosis among the disease courses included. Study-wide results and caveats: When patients were compared with controls, five TRBV segments were more frequent, TRBV5-6, TRBV5-1 and TRBV20-1 among them. Multiple sclerosis patients had significantly lower normalized Chao1 diversity than controls.

Trimming stripped 5 bases from V and 11 bases from J, with 15 bases between. The CDR3 contains 12 residues. The TCR beta cDNA libraries carried unique molecular identifiers. The source material, roughly 0.85 to 10 million T cells, gave rise to 510,000 or so cDNA molecules. TCRdb reprocessed the PCR reads with MiXCR, giving one entry per CDR3 protein. Among 150,000 or so distinct CDR3 sequences listed, 35% to 40% were seen once. With regard to this clonotype: The antigen is unknown. A much more abundant neighbour one base away suggests this may be a read error.

The receptor's source is a girl aged 10-17 years with multiple sclerosis. The sequences come from blood, collected after autologous hematopoietic stem cell transplantation. The chain couples TRBV12-3 or TRBV12-4 to TRBJ2-5; possibly TRBD2 for D (6 bases). CDR3 DNA: TGTGCCAGCAGTCCCCCAGCGGGCAAGCAGTACTTC. Its translation is CASSPPAGKQYF.